The sequence of this T cell receptor beta chain was determined in a study of blood T cell repertoires in COVID-19. Clones were sequenced by immunoSEQ multiplex PCR, and TCRdb holds only the in-frame ones, with some missing. There are roughly 300,000 clones in the sample; about 83% occur only once, and 1.2% lies in the top ten. This CDR3 region has 14 residues. Unmatched junction bases numbered 3, after V lost 7 bases and J lost 0 bases. Germline V gene data show CDR1 as SGHRS and CDR2 as YFSETQ. The sequencing sample was made of peripheral blood. This sequence was found in a woman between 50 and 59 years old with acute or convalescent COVID-19. The J gene is TRBJ2-3, the V gene TRBV5-1; 9 positions agree with TRBD2. CDR3 nucleotide sequence: TGCGCCAGCGGGCGGGAGGGTAGCACAGATACGCAGTATTTT. Its protein is CASGREGSTDTQYF.